The clone carrying this TCR beta chain was counted between two and nine times. These data belong to a study of blood T cell repertoires in COVID-19. Turning to the study itself: The United States, Italy and Spain were the sources of the acute and convalescent COVID-19 samples. PBMCs, B-cell-depleted T cells, or T cells provided the cDNA or gDNA that made up the material.

In the original processing: Scientists estimated how many nucleated cells there were by amplifying reference gene primers. Assay: immunoSEQ multiplex PCR; the TCRdb copy retains only in-frame clones and omits some. V, J and clone size are those of that table, while D and trimming were read from the DNA. The sample contains about 250,000 clones, roughly 85% of which appear only once. This CDR3 comprises 17 residues. Germline-derived CDR1 and CDR2 are SGHDT and YYEEEE. Germline trimming cut 0 bases from V and 1 base from J; bases unmatched to any gene: 7. The chain couples TRBV5-6 to TRBJ1-3, with 7 nucleotides matching TRBD1. The sequencing input was peripheral blood. The origin of this receptor is a man aged 45-60 years with active or convalescent COVID-19. The CDR3 DNA is TGTGCCAGCAGCTTGGGGCCGGGACAGCTTTCTGGAAACACCATATATTTT. Translated: CASSLGPGQLSGNTIYF.